The entry below gives a single TCR beta chain sequence along with its context. As yet, its antigen is unknown. This sample is drawn from a study of cytotoxic CD8 clonotypes in ibrutinib-treated CLL. The overall study: Mean productive templates were roughly 280,000; mean productive rearrangements were around 90,000.

Regarding the study as a whole: The study found baseline clonality above age-matched healthy donors, tracking circulating CD8+ T-cell counts.

V lost 5 bases to trimming and J lost 7 bases, with 21 bases between them. Germline V lookup: CDR1 SGHTA, CDR2 FQGNSA. The CDR3 runs 16 residues. Libraries were prepared by immunoSEQ multiplex PCR; TCRdb keeps only in-frame clonotypes and omits some of them. The sample has some 200,000 clones; roughly three quarters are singletons. The TCR beta libraries used about 2 micrograms of genomic DNA that came from cryopreserved PBMCs. The V call is TRBV7-2, the J call TRBJ1-3; a possible D gene is TRBD1 (5 bases). This sequence was found in a human donor with chronic lymphocytic leukemia. Sequences were derived from PBMCs, sampled after 12 months of ibrutinib treatment. This CDR3 is CASSPTWVGKGNTIYF. CDR3 DNA: TGTGCCAGCAGCCCTACTTGGGTGGGGAAGGGGAACACCATATATTTT.